This T cell receptor beta chain is drawn from a study of CD8 T cells in ankylosing spondylitis. This clonotype was detected many times. Its specificity is unknown. General observations from the study: Ankylosing spondylitis blood appeared to carry a characteristic TCR beta motif of roughly eight highly homologous variants. Reports of some motif variants in reactive arthritis synovial fluid and blood predate this one.

TCRdb fed the 5' RACE reads into MiXCR, producing one record per CDR3 protein. The sample consists of about 240,000 distinct CDR3 sequences, approximately 8% of them appearing once. This receptor was identified in a female donor with ankylosing spondylitis or in good health (not recorded which). Sequencing used blood, either unsorted or a sorted T cell fraction (not recorded which).

The CDR3 nucleotides read TGCAGTGCCCCGGCCCCGACAGGCACCGAAAAACTGTTTTTT. Amino acid sequence: CSAPAPTGTEKLFF. The chain joins TRBV20-1 to TRBJ1-4, with D possibly TRBD1 on 6 matching bases. The CDR3 has 14 residues. Germline CDR1 reads DFQATT; CDR2 reads SNEGSKA (reference sequence). V was clipped by 6 bases and J by 8 bases, with 19 bases between them.